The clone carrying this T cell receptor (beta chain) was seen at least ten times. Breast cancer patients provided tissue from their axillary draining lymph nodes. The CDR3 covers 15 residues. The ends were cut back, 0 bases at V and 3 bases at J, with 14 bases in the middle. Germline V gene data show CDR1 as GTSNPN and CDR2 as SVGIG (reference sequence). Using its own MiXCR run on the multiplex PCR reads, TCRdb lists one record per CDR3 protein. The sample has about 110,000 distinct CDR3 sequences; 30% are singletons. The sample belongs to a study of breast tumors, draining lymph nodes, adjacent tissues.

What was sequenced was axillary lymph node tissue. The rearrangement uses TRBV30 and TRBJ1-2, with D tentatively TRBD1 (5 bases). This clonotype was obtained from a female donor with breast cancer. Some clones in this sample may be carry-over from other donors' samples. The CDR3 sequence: CAWSVGSGEYYGYTF. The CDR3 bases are TGTGCCTGGAGTGTGGGTTCGGGGGAGTACTATGGCTACACCTTC.